This T cell receptor (beta chain) was documented in a study of Ad26.COV2.S vaccination and SARS-CoV-2 variants (TCRdb year 2021). For context, the study as a whole: Vaccine-arm donors came from COV1001, a multicentre, randomized, double-blind, placebo-controlled phase I-IIa trial of Ad26.COV2.S in healthy adults. The specificity and breadth of SARS-CoV-2-reactive T cell receptors after Ad26.COV2.S vaccination were assessed by TCRbeta repertoire sequencing. Trial participants were randomized into five groups of five: low-dose or high-dose Ad26.COV2.S given once or twice, or placebo on both occasions. Ad26.COV2.S was given intramuscularly at 5x10^10 or 1x10^11 viral particles, as a single shot or as two shots 56 days apart. A total of approximately 30 samples were included in the TCR-sequenced set, comprising around 20 Ad26.COV2.S vaccine recipients, 5 placebo recipients and 8 SARS-CoV-2 convalescent individuals. Investigators did not know the trial group allocation while performing experiments and assessing outcomes. What the study reported, not specific to this receptor: Non-spike TCR breadth was comparable between vaccine and placebo recipients, consistent with the vaccine containing only spike. After vaccination, substantial breadth of spike-specific CD8+ and CD4+ T cell responses was reported. The study was not powered for comparison of responses between vaccine doses or regimens. Ad26.COV2.S recipients had higher spike-specific TCR breadth than placebo recipients (P = 0.0014). According to the authors, total T cell responses may have been underestimated by the TCR breadth and depth analyses.

The treatment or condition label on this specimen signifies: over 15 received Ad26.COV2.S at low or high dose, single or two shots; 5 received placebo; per-sample allocation not given. Repertoires of vaccine and placebo recipients were sequenced from samples collected on day 63 after the first injection. Cohort 1b enrolled about two dozen adults aged 18-55 years at a single site in Boston, USA, between 29 July and 7 August 2020. Ad26.COV2.S was a replication-incompetent adenovirus type 26 vector that expressed a prefusion-stabilized SARS-CoV-2 spike protein derived from the original Wuhan strain. About this clone: Its antigen has not been determined. No base quality values were provided; no much bigger clone lies one nucleotide off.

The immunoSEQ Assay was the method used to sequence TCRbeta CDR3 regions. After extraction, genomic DNA underwent amplification by bias-controlled multiplex PCR, followed by high-throughput sequencing. In the paper's pipeline: To quantify the absolute abundance of every unique TCRbeta CDR3 region, sequences were collapsed and filtered. T cell fraction was estimated by normalizing TCRbeta template counts to usable DNA, which was measured by amplifying reference genes present in all nucleated cells. Repertoire TCRs were annotated as SARS-CoV-2-specific when V gene, CDR3 amino acid sequence and J gene were exactly matched to a known reactive TCR set. The reference SARS-CoV-2 TCR set came from MIRA and was filtered for enrichment in COVID-19-positive ImmuneCODE repertoires, removing public or cross-reactive TCRs. Based on the MIRA antigens, annotated TCRs were further analysed at the level of specific ORF or position within ORF. Depth was the summed frequency of annotated unique rearrangements, while breadth was defined as annotated unique rearrangements over total unique productive rearrangements. TCR breadth was compared between groups using two-sided Wilcoxon rank-sum tests. Sourced from immuneACCESS, this table was stored by TCRdb with only in-frame sequences that have V and J called. A share of the clones is absent; for the studies checked, an unresolved V gene accounts for under half, and the remainder has no known explanation. Clonal size and the V and J genes are those of that table, whereas D and trimming came from the DNA. This sample is represented by roughly 460,000 clones; 89% of them were singletons. The ten largest account for around 1.8% of the sample.

The germline V gene (reference sequence) yields MNHNY for CDR1 and SVGAGI for CDR2. V is pared back by 2 bases and J by 4 bases, with 17 bases lying between the germline termini. From the cysteine through the phenylalanine, the CDR3 covers 16 amino acids. Only the CDR3 portion is preserved as DNA: 48 bases, with reading frame beginning at the first base. The chain is assembled from TRBV6-6 and TRBJ1-2; TRBD1 is a possible D gene, resting on 6 matching bases. This sample comprised peripheral blood, obtained in a trial of Ad26.COV2.S vaccine versus placebo. This clonotype was obtained from a person between 18 and 65 years old who received the Ad26.COV2.S COVID-19 vaccine or a placebo. The DNA sequence is TGTGCCAGCAGTTACCGGGGGGGCATAAACCCCTATGGCTACACCTTC. Its translation is CASSYRGGINPYGYTF.